One sample yielded the 2 T cell receptor beta chains listed below, sequenced in a study of OX40 agonist ivuxolimab in advanced cancers. TCRdb's table, derived via immunoSEQ multiplex PCR, lists solely in-frame clones and lacks some. Found here are fewer than 25,000 clones, nearly 90% of them singletons; the top ten hold 34%. Source: CD4+ or CD8+ T cells sorted from blood, taken in a trial of the OX40 agonist ivuxolimab. All receptors derive from an adult with an advanced solid tumor such as melanoma, head and neck, liver or kidney cancer.

The gene calls are TRBV27 and TRBJ2-1; either TRBD1 or TRBD2 may supply D (5 bases each). Per germline, CDR1 MNHEY and CDR2 SMNVEV (reference sequence). The CDR3 is made up of 16 amino acids. The germline V and J ends were trimmed by 2 bases and 2 bases, with 13 bases remaining between them. CDR3: CASSLSFGGAYNEQFF. The CDR3, as DNA: TGTGCCAGCAGTTTAAGTTTTGGGGGAGCCTACAATGAGCAGTTCTTC.

The CDR3 protein is CASSRQGLAGGPAYEQYF. The CDR3 DNA reads as TGTGCCAGCAGCCGCCAGGGACTAGCGGGAGGGCCAGCCTACGAGCAGTACTTC. V and J are TRBV11-3 and TRBJ2-7, with TRBD2 matching 16 bases. V dropped 5 bases and J dropped 2; count of bases not matched to a gene: 9. CDR1 SGHNT and CDR2 YENEEA come from the germline V gene. The CDR3 is 18 amino acids.